Below, 22 T cell receptor beta chains from the same sample are listed, as sequenced in a study of cytomegalovirus exposure and HLA in healthy donors. Amplification used 60 Vbeta primers and 13 Jbeta primers. TCRdb keeps only in-frame clones here, not all; method: immunoSEQ multiplex PCR. The sample carries roughly 160,000 clones, around 79% recorded once. Sequenced input: PBMCs. Receptors were obtained from a middle-aged man in good health and CMV-seronegative.

The sample holds a few counts of this clone. J is TRBJ2-1 and V is TRBV6-1, with no clear D. V lost 7 bases, J lost 0 bases, and 10 bases lay in between. This CDR3 is built from 14 residues. CDR1 and CDR2 (germline): MNHNS, SASEGT. The CDR3 region has the DNA TGTGCCAGCAATAGGTGGAGCTCCTACAATGAGCAGTTCTTC. As protein: CASNRWSSYNEQFF.

V usage is TRBV7-8 and J usage is TRBJ1-3, with D perhaps matching TRBD1 (5 bases). This CDR3 comprises 14 residues. V lost 6 bases and J lost 0, with 9 bases in between. Germline assignment: CDR1 SGHVS and CDR2 FQNEAQ. CDR3 sequence reads: CASRATASGNTIYF. The CDR3 DNA reads TGTGCCAGCAGAGCGACAGCCTCTGGAAACACCATATATTTT.

V gene TRBV2 combines with J gene TRBJ2-5, with 8 bases that match TRBD1. Germline V lookup: CDR1 SNHLY, CDR2 FYNNEI. V trimming: 10 bases; J trimming: 4 bases; junction bases outside the gene matches: 8. This CDR3 has 13 amino acids. The DNA of the CDR3 is TGTGCCATGAGGGGACAGGTGGGAGAGACCCAGTACTTC. Translating it yields CAMRGQVGETQYF.

As for this clone: An end of the junction does not agree with germline; a read error may underlie this. The chain uses TRBV7-9 and TRBJ1-5, with a tentative D call TRBD1 (5 bases). The length of the CDR3 is 15 residues. Germline-derived CDR1 and CDR2 are SEHNR and FQNEAQ (reference sequence). CDR3 sequence (DNA): TGTTCCAGCAGCTTAGGAACAGGAGTGTATCAGCCCCAGCATTTT. It is translated as CSSSLGTGVYQPQHF.

Here the CDR3 DNA reads TGTGCCAGTAGTATACCCACTAGCCCCTCTTACAATGAGCAGTTCTTC. It codes for CASSIPTSPSYNEQFF. The gene calls are TRBV19 and TRBJ2-1; D is perhaps TRBD2 (6 bases). The CDR3 covers 16 residues. The V and J ends lost 2 bases and 4 bases respectively, with 15 bases between them. Germline CDR1 reads LNHDA; CDR2 reads SQIVND (reference sequence). The full variable domain, rest sourced from reference TRBV19 and TRBJ2-1, is DGGITQSPKYLFRKEGQNVTLSCEQNLNHDAMYWYRQDPGQGLRLIYYSQIVNDFQKGDIAEGYSVSREKKESFPLTVTSAQKNPTAFYLCASSIPTSPSYNEQFFGPGTRLTVL.

CDR3 DNA: TGCGCCAGCAGCGACGACAGGGGGTACAATGAGCAGTTCTTC. It yields the protein CASSDDRGYNEQFF. The rearrangement links TRBV5-1 to TRBJ2-1; 9 bases agree with TRBD1. V lost 4 bases and J lost 4; bases outside the gene matches: 3. Germline loops: CDR1 SGHRS, CDR2 YFSETQ. This CDR3 comprises 14 residues. Filled out from reference TRBV5-1 and TRBJ2-1, the complete variable domain reads KAGVTQTPRYLIKTRGQQVTLSCSPISGHRSVSWYQQTPGQGLQFLFEYFSETQRNKGNFPGRFSGRQFSNSRSEMNVSTLELGDSALYLCASSDDRGYNEQFFGPGTRLTVL.

The chain combines TRBV5-1 with TRBJ2-7, with 8 bases aligning to TRBD2. CDR3 length: 14 amino acids. Germline values: CDR1 SGHRS, CDR2 YFSETQ. Germline trimming cut 0 bases from V and 2 bases from J; bases unmatched to any gene: 1. The CDR3 is CASSLELAAYEQYF. The DNA of the CDR3 is TGCGCCAGCAGCTTGGAACTAGCGGCCTACGAGCAGTACTTC.

This chain connects TRBV7-9 to TRBJ2-3, with TRBD2 matching over 11 bases. CDR1 is SEHNR and CDR2 is FQNEAQ in the germline V gene (reference sequence). The CDR3 is made up of 15 amino acids. The V segment lost 1 base and the J segment 13 bases; nucleotides outside the gene matches: 10. CDR3 in DNA: TGTGCCAGCAGCTTAGAAGGGACTAGCGGACCTAGCAAGTATTTT. Translated: CASSLEGTSGPSKYF.

The V gene is TRBV5-4, the J gene TRBJ2-3; tentatively, D is TRBD2 (6 bases). The CDR3 totals 17 residues. Germline CDR1 is SGHNT and CDR2 is YYREEE (reference sequence). The germline V and J ends were trimmed by 4 bases and 2 bases, with 20 bases remaining between them. CDR3 amino acids: CASSPTQTGGFTDTQYF. The CDR3, as DNA: TGTGCCAGCAGCCCAACTCAGACTGGAGGGTTCACAGATACGCAGTATTTT.

The genes are TRBV28 and TRBJ2-1; possible D gene TRBD2, 5 bases. CDR1 and CDR2 from the germline V gene are MDHEN and SYDVKM. This CDR3 has 12 residues. Trimming removed 4 bases at V and 11 bases at J, with 12 bases between. The CDR3 loop is CASSSPSGQQFF. CDR3 sequence (DNA): TGTGCCAGCAGTTCGCCAAGCGGACAGCAGTTCTTC.

The chain employs TRBV6-5 and TRBJ2-7, with 7 bases that match TRBD1. Losses at the gene ends were 3 bases for V and 3 bases for J; bases not matched to a gene: 8. The CDR3 is 15 residues long. CDR1 and CDR2 (germline): MNHEY, SVGAGI. The CDR3 loop is CASSYGATGNYEQYF. The CDR3 DNA follows: TGTGCCAGCAGTTATGGAGCGACAGGGAACTACGAGCAGTACTTC.

The rearrangement uses TRBV5-1 and TRBJ2-3; tentative D call: TRBD1 (5 bases). Germline CDR1 reads SGHRS; CDR2 reads YFSETQ. With 0 bases removed from V and 0 bases from J, the gap between germline ends came to 11 bases. The CDR3 runs to 16 residues. CDR3 nucleotide sequence: TGCGCCAGCAGCTTGGTAGGGGTTGGTAGCACAGATACGCAGTATTTT. It is translated as CASSLVGVGSTDTQYF.

The V and J genes are TRBV28 and TRBJ1-5; TRBD1 matches at 7 bases. Germline CDR1 reads MDHEN; CDR2 reads SYDVKM. V trimming: 6 bases; J trimming: 9 bases; junction bases outside the gene matches: 8. CDR3 size: 13 residues. CDR3 in amino acids: CASRNQGGPPQHF. CDR3 in DNA: TGTGCCAGCAGGAATCAAGGGGGCCCGCCCCAGCATTTT.

This clone occurred a few times. The CDR3 region is CASSSGTSLTEQYF. The DNA of the CDR3 is TGTGCCAGCAGCTCTGGGACTAGTCTTACCGAGCAGTACTTC. The genes are TRBV6-6 and TRBJ2-7; 8 bases are a match to TRBD2. Germline V gene sequence: CDR1 MNHNY, CDR2 SVGAGI (reference sequence). CDR3 length equals 14 residues. The J segment lost 6 bases and the V segment lost 6 bases, leaving 10 bases of the junction unmatched.

This sequence joins TRBV30 and TRBJ1-2; maybe TRBD1 (6 bases). The CDR3 extends over 12 amino acids. Germline CDR1 GTSNPN, CDR2 SVGIG (reference sequence). V was shortened by 3 bases and J by 8 bases, with 13 bases between the two germline ends. CDR3 nucleotides: TGTGCCTGGAGGACAGGCAGGAGAGGCTACACCTTC. This gives the protein CAWRTGRRGYTF.

This chain connects TRBV4-2 to TRBJ1-4; D is undetermined. This CDR3 spans 15 amino acids. V lost 4 bases to trimming and J lost 3 bases, with 12 bases between them. Germline CDR1 and CDR2: LGHNA and YNFKEQ. The CDR3 region has the DNA TGTGCCAGCAGCCGAGCCGTTGGAGCTAATGAAAAACTGTTTTTT. Its translation is CASSRAVGANEKLFF.

The chain has TRBV5-4 and TRBJ1-2; a weak D match, TRBD1 (6 bases). Per germline, CDR1 SGHNT and CDR2 YYREEE (reference sequence). The V end was cut by 0 bases, the J end by 0 bases, with 18 bases between. The CDR3 sequence is 18 residues long. This CDR3 reads CASSLGEGQIKTNYGYTF. The CDR3 nucleotides are TGTGCCAGCAGCTTGGGTGAAGGACAGATAAAAACTAACTATGGCTACACCTTC.

The chain links TRBV5-4 to TRBJ2-7, with 10 nucleotides matching TRBD2. With V trimmed by 2 bases and J by 3 bases, 5 bases remained unmatched. Germline V gene lookup returns CDR1 SGHNT and CDR2 YYREEE (reference sequence). There are 15 residues in the CDR3. CDR3 amino acids: CASSFRTSGSYEQYF. As DNA, the CDR3 is TGTGCCAGCAGCTTTAGGACTAGCGGCAGCTACGAGCAGTACTTC. Together with reference TRBV5-4 and TRBJ2-7, the CDR3 gives the full variable domain: ETGVTQSPTHLIKTRGQQVTLRCSSQSGHNTVSWYQQALGQGPQFIFQYYREEENGRGNFPPRFSGLQFPNYSSELNVNALELDDSALYLCASSFRTSGSYEQYFGPGTRLTVT.

This clone was seen only a few times. The V gene is TRBV5-4, the J gene TRBJ1-1, with 7 bases aligning to TRBD1. Trimming at V came to 6 bases and at J to 0 bases, leaving 17 bases not matched to a gene. The CDR3 is 18 residues long. Looked up from germline, CDR1 is SGHNT and CDR2 is YYREEE (reference sequence). The CDR3 nucleotides read TGTGCCAGCACCAGGGGGAAATTTAAGGGGGCGTTGAACACTGAAGCTTTCTTT. This translates into CASTRGKFKGALNTEAFF.

This chain uses TRBV7-6 with TRBJ2-1, with a possible D match to TRBD2 (5 bases). Between the trimmed V and J ends, which lost 5 bases and 1 base, there was a span of 12 bases. Germline V gene lookup returns CDR1 SGHVS and CDR2 FNYEAQ. The CDR3 length is 15 residues. The CDR3 spells CASSPGSGSYNEQFF. CDR3 in DNA: TGTGCCAGCAGCCCTGGGAGCGGTTCCTACAATGAGCAGTTCTTC. The full variable domain, rest sourced from reference TRBV7-6 and TRBJ2-1, is GAGVSQSPRYKVTKRGQDVALRCDPISGHVSLYWYRQALGQGPEFLTYFNYEAQQDKSGLPNDRFSAERPEGSISTLTIQRTEQRDSAMYRCASSPGSGSYNEQFFGPGTRLTVL.

The chain links TRBV30 to TRBJ2-6, with 8 bases fitting TRBD1. This CDR3 spans 17 amino acids. Germline values: CDR1 GTSNPN, CDR2 SVGIG (reference sequence). J gave up 4 bases and V 4 bases, and 12 bases lay outside the gene matches. CDR3 nucleotides: TGTGCCTGGAAGAAATGGACAGGGCCGATGGGGGCCAACGTCCTGACTTTC. Translating it yields CAWKKWTGPMGANVLTF.

V is TRBV29-1 and J is TRBJ2-2; D may be TRBD1 (6 bases). The V and J ends lost 4 bases and 1 base respectively, with 7 bases between them. CDR3 length: 13 amino acids. Looked up from germline, CDR1 is SQVTM and CDR2 is ANQGSEA. The CDR3 reads CSVAGQNTGELFF. Written as DNA, the CDR3 is TGCAGCGTTGCGGGACAGAACACCGGGGAGCTGTTTTTT.